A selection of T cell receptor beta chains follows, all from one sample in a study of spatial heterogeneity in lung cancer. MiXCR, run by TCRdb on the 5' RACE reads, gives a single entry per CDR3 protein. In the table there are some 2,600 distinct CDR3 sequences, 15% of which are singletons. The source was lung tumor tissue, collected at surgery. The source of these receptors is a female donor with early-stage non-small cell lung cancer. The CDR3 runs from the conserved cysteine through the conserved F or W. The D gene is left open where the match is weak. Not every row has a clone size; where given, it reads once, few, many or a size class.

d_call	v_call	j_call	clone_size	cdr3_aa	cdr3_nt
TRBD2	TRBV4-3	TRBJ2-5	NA	CASSQDRGGETQYF	TGCGCCAGCAGCCAAGATCGGGGAGGGGAGACCCAGTACTTC
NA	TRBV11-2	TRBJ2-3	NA	CASSPRGSTDTQYF	TGTGCCAGCAGTCCTAGGGGAAGCACAGATACGCAGTATTTT
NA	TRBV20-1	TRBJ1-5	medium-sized	CSARDSRQGGNQPQHF	TGCAGTGCTAGAGATTCCAGGCAGGGCGGCAATCAGCCCCAGCATTTT
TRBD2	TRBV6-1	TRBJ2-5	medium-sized	CASSERAGGPETQYF	TGTGCCAGCAGTGAAAGAGCGGGGGGGCCAGAGACCCAGTACTTC
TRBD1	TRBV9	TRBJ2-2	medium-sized	CASSVGTGGAATGELFF	TGTGCCAGCAGCGTAGGAACAGGGGGTGCGGCCACCGGGGAGCTGTTTTTT
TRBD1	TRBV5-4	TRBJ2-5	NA	CASSRDRGRQETQYF	TGTGCCAGCAGTCGGGACAGGGGAAGACAAGAGACCCAGTACTTC
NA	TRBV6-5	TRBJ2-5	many	CASSAPGRIQETQYF	TGTGCCAGCAGTGCGCCAGGCAGAATCCAAGAGACCCAGTACTTC
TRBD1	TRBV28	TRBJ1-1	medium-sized	CASSLSQGWTEAFF	TGTGCCAGCAGTCTCTCACAGGGGTGGACTGAAGCTTTCTTT
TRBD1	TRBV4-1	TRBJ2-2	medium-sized	CASSQDLTGGIAGELFF	TGCGCCAGCAGCCAAGATTTGACAGGGGGAATCGCCGGGGAGCTGTTTTTT
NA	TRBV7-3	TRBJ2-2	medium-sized	CASSLTPTRNTGELFF	TGTGCCAGCAGCTTAACCCCGACTAGAAACACCGGGGAGCTGTTTTTT
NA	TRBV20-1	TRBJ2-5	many	CSARLGIGETQYF	TGCAGTGCTAGACTGGGGATTGGGGAGACCCAGTACTTC
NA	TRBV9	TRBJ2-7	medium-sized	CASSVVPSSYEQYF	TGTGCCAGCAGCGTAGTTCCGAGCTCCTACGAGCAGTACTTC
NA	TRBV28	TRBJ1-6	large	CASSSPGPITPLHF	TGTGCCAGCAGTTCACCGGGACCCATCACGCCCCTCCACTTT
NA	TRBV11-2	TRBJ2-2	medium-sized	CASSLKGTGELFF	TGTGCCAGCAGTCTAAAGGGTACCGGGGAGCTGTTTTTT
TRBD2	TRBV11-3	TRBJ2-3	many	CASRGGGATDTQYF	TGTGCCAGCAGAGGCGGGGGGGCCACAGATACGCAGTATTTT
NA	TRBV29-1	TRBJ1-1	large	CSVRRGPEAFF	TGCAGCGTGCGTCGGGGTCCTGAAGCTTTCTTT
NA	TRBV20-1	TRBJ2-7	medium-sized	CSATGTEVVEQYF	TGCAGTGCAACCGGGACTGAGGTGGTGGAGCAGTACTTC
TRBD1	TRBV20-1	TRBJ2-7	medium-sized	CSARGPGQGVEQYF	TGCAGTGCTAGAGGGCCGGGACAGGGGGTTGAGCAGTACTTC
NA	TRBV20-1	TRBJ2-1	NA	CSALTPGLPYYNEQFF	TGCAGTGCTCTAACCCCCGGACTACCCTATTACAATGAGCAGTTCTTC
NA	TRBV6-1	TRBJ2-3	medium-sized	CASSLYTDTQYF	TGTGCCAGCAGTCTATACACAGATACGCAGTATTTT
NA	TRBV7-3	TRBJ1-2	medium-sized	CASSLGGPQGYGYTF	TGTGCCAGCAGCTTAGGAGGTCCCCAGGGCTATGGCTACACCTTC
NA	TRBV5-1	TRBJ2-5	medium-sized	CASSPDGGLETQYF	TGCGCCAGCAGCCCGGACGGGGGGCTCGAGACCCAGTACTTC
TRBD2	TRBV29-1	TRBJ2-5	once	CGGRARETQYF	TGCGGCGGGAGGGCCAGAGAGACCCAGTACTTC